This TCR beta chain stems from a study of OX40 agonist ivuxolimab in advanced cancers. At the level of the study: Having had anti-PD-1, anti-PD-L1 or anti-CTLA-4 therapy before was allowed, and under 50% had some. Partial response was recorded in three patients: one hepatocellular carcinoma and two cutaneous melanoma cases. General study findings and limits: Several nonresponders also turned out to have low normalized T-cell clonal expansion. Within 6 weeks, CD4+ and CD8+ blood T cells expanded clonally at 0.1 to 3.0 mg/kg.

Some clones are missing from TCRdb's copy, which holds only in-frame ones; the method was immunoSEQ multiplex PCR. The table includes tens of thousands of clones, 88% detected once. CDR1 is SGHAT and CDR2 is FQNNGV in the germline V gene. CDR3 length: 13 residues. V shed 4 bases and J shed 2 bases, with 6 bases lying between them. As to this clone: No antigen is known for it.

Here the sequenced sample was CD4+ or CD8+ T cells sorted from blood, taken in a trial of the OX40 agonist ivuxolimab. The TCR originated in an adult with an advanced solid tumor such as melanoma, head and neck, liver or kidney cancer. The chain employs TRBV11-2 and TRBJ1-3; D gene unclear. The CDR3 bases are TGTGCCAGCAGCTCAAACGCTGGAAACACCATATATTTT. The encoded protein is CASSSNAGNTIYF.